What follows are 15 T cell receptor beta chains derived from one specimen sequenced in a study of shared clonotypes between healthy human individuals. Some clones are missing from TCRdb's copy, which holds only in-frame ones; the method was immunoSEQ multiplex PCR. This table has 2 million to 3 million clones, more than 80% appearing once. Material: naive CD4+ T cells sorted from blood. Indicated subset: CD45RA+ positively selected. These receptors all come from a man between 18 and 29 years old in good health.

This clone appeared a few times. No conserved phenylalanine or tryptophan ends this CDR3, so it is likely a read error. Because the CDR3's place on the DNA is in doubt, the DNA is left out and the CDR3 is given as listed by TCRdb. The chain carries TRBV21-1 and TRBJ2-7; the listed D gene, TRBD2, was not tested against the DNA. TRBV21-1 is designated a pseudogene. Termini included, the CDR3 measures 11 amino acids. The CDR3 sequence is CASSKQSGGNL.

The chain recombines TRBV7-2 with TRBJ1-5; the match to TRBD1 covers 7 bases. CDR1 and CDR2 (germline): SGHTA, FQGNSA. The CDR3 is 14 amino acids. V was clipped by 2 bases and J by 6 bases; unmatched bases: 4. For the CDR3, the DNA is TGTGCCAGCAGCTTATTAGGGGGCGGTCAGCCCCAGCATTTT. Its protein is CASSLLGGGQPQHF.

The chain links TRBV4-1 to TRBJ1-5, with D hard to call. V was clipped by 0 bases and J by 9 bases, with 9 bases between them. In germline, CDR1 is MGHRA, CDR2 YSYEKL. The CDR3 runs 13 residues. In nucleotides, the CDR3 is TGCGCCAGCAGCCAAGACCCCTTTTCGCCCCAGCATTTT. This translates into CASSQDPFSPQHF.

This chain connects TRBV19 to TRBJ2-7, with a weak D call TRBD1 (5 bases). Per germline, CDR1 LNHDA and CDR2 SQIVND (reference sequence). Deletions cut 4 bases from V and 0 bases from J, with 13 bases between. This CDR3 comprises 15 residues. The CDR3 nucleotides read TGTGCCAGTAGTACCTCCCAAGGGGTCTCCTACGAGCAGTACTTC. Translation gives CASSTSQGVSYEQYF.

Remarks on this clone: A read error may produce the germline difference seen at one junction end. The chain employs TRBV7-7 and TRBJ2-5; D is uncertain. Germline CDR1 reads SSHAT; CDR2 reads FNYEAQ (reference sequence). This CDR3 is 13 amino acids long. The CDR3 coding sequence is TGTGCTAGCAGCTTAGATCCGTGGGAGACCCAGTACTTC. Translated, it gives CASSLDPWETQYF.

The V call is TRBV2, the J call TRBJ2-3; perhaps TRBD1 as D (6 bases). The CDR3 covers 13 residues. Trimming removed 5 bases from V and 3 bases from J, with 9 bases in between. The germline V gene encodes CDR1 SNHLY and CDR2 FYNNEI. The CDR3 protein is CASSLGQTDTQYF. For the CDR3, the DNA is TGTGCCAGCAGTCTCGGACAGACAGATACGCAGTATTTT. Full variable domain (outside the CDR3, taken from reference TRBV2 and TRBJ2-3): EPEVTQTPSHQVTQMGQEVILRCVPISNHLYFYWYRQILGQKVEFLVSFYNNEISEKSEIFDDQFSVERPDGSNFTLKIRSTKLEDSAMYFCASSLGQTDTQYFGPGTRLTVL.

The genes are TRBV4-1 and TRBJ2-7; 13 nucleotides agree with TRBD2. After removal of 1 base from V and 2 bases from J, the junction contained 8 bases not matched to a gene. From germline, CDR1 is MGHRA and CDR2 YSYEKL. CDR3 size: 18 residues. CDR3 coding DNA: TGCGCCAGCAGCCAAGGGACTAGCGGGGGCGCCGGGACCTACGAGCAGTACTTC. Translated, it gives CASSQGTSGGAGTYEQYF.

The chain couples TRBV30 to TRBJ2-5; D is perhaps TRBD1 or TRBD2 (5 bases each). The CDR3 spans 13 residues. V lost 5 bases to trimming and J lost 3 bases, with 13 bases between them. The germline CDR1 and CDR2 sequences are GTSNPN and SVGIG (reference sequence). The CDR3 reads CAWGGDSKETQYF. CDR3 DNA: TGTGCCTGGGGGGGTGACTCTAAAGAGACCCAGTACTTC.

This clone was picked up a small number of times. CDR3 in DNA: TGTGCCAGCAGCTTAGAAGCCGGGACATCGAACACTGAAGCTTTCTTT. Its protein product is CASSLEAGTSNTEAFF. The chain has TRBV11-2 and TRBJ1-1; the D gene is possibly TRBD1 (6 bases). Trimming removed 0 bases at V and 1 base at J, with 12 bases between. Germline-derived CDR1 and CDR2 are SGHAT and FQNNGV. The CDR3 is made up of 16 amino acids.

The V and J genes are TRBV10-3 and TRBJ1-6; possible D gene TRBD1, 5 bases. The CDR3 totals 13 residues. The V end was cut by 2 bases, the J end by 7 bases, with 6 bases between. CDR1 and CDR2 (germline): ENHRY, SYGVKD. The CDR3 loop is CAISEGANSPLHF. The CDR3 coding sequence is TGTGCCATCAGTGAGGGGGCGAATTCACCCCTCCACTTT.

With respect to this clone: A junction end diverges from the germline sequence, so it may reflect a read error. This chain connects TRBV18 to TRBJ2-5, with 12 bases identical to TRBD2. The CDR3 is 15 amino acids. Germline V gives CDR1 KGHSH, CDR2 LQKENI. The CDR3 DNA is TGTGCCAGCTCAACACCGGGACTAGCGGGAGAGACCCAGTACTTC. It yields the protein CASSTPGLAGETQYF.

This chain joins TRBV2 and TRBJ1-5; D might be TRBD1 (6 bases). V was shortened by 6 bases and J by 7 bases, with 16 bases between the two germline ends. The CDR3 is made up of 14 amino acids. The germline gives CDR1 SNHLY, CDR2 FYNNEI. The CDR3 coding sequence is TGTGCCAGCAGCATGGGGGCTGAAGGACAGCCCCAGCATTTT. Encoded protein: CASSMGAEGQPQHF.

The chain combines TRBV19 with TRBJ2-5; D may be TRBD2 (7 bases). Germline lookup yields CDR1 LNHDA and CDR2 SQIVND (reference sequence). CDR3 length: 14 residues. Trimming took 7 bases from V and 5 from J, leaving 17 bases between them. In DNA form, the CDR3 reads TGTGCCAGTAAAGACGGGGGGCTAATTGAGACCCAGTACTTC. Its protein is CASKDGGLIETQYF.

This clone has only one observation. This chain connects TRBV25-1 to TRBJ1-3, with no clear D. The CDR3 runs to 14 residues. Per the germline V gene, CDR1 is MGHDK and CDR2 is SYGVNS. Trimming took 1 base from V and 2 from J, leaving 6 bases between them. CDR3: CASSEWATGNTIYF. CDR3 bases: TGTGCCAGCAGTGAATGGGCAACTGGAAACACCATATATTTT. Full variable domain (outside the CDR3, taken from reference TRBV25-1 and TRBJ1-3): EADIYQTPRYLVIGTGKKITLECSQTMGHDKMYWYQQDPGMELHLIHYSYGVNSTEKGDLSSESTVSRIRTEHFPLTLESARPSHTSQYLCASSEWATGNTIYFGEGSWLTVV.

V is TRBV27 and J is TRBJ2-5, with D maybe TRBD2 (5 bases). CDR1 and CDR2 from the germline V gene are MNHEY and SMNVEV (reference sequence). The V gene lost 5 bases and the J gene lost 9 bases, with 16 bases spanning the gap. This CDR3 contains 13 residues. The CDR3 loop reads CASSTTTAGAQYF. CDR3 sequence (DNA): TGTGCCAGCAGTACAACCACCGCCGGGGCCCAGTACTTC.